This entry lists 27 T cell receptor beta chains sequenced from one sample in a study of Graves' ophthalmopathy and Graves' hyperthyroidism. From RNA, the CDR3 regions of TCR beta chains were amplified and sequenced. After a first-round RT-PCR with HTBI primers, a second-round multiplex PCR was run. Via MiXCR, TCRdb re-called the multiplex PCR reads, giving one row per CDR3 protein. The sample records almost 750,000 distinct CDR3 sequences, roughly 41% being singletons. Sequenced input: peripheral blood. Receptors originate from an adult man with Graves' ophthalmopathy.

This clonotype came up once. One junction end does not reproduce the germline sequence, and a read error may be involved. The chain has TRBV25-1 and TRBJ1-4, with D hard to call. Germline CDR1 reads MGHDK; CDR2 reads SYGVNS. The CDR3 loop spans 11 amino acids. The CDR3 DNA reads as TGTGCCAGCAGTCTCCGTGAAAAACGGTTTTTT. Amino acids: CASSLREKRFF.

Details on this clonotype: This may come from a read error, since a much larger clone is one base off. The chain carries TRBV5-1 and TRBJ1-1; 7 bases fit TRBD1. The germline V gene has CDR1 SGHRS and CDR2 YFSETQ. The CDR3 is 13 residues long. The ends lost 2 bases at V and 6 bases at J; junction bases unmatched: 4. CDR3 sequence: CASSFSGGPEAFF. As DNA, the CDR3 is TGCGCCAGCAGCTTCTCAGGGGGGCCTGAAGCTTTCTTT.

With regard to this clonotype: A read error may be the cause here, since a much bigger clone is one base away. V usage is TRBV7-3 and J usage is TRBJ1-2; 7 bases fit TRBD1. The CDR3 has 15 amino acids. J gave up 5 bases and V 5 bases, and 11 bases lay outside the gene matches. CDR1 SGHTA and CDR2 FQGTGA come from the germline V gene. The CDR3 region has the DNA TGTGCCAGCAGCCTCCGAACAGGGGTTGGGTATGGCTACACCTTC. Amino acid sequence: CASSLRTGVGYGYTF.

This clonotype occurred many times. CDR3 residues: CSASGVSPLHF. The CDR3 coding sequence is TGCAGTGCTTCAGGGGTTTCACCCCTCCACTTT. This rearrangement joins TRBV20-1 to TRBJ1-6; D possibly corresponds to TRBD1 (6 bases). V lost 5 bases and J lost 9, with 8 bases in between. This CDR3 is built from 11 residues. The germline CDR1 and CDR2 sequences are DFQATT and SNEGSKA (reference sequence).

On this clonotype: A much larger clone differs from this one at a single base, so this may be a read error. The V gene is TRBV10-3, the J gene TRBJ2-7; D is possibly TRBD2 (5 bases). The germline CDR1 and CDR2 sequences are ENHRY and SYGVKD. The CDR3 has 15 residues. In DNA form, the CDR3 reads TGTGCCATCAGTGATCATTCCGCGGGCACCTACGGGCAGTACTTC. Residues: CAISDHSAGTYGQYF.

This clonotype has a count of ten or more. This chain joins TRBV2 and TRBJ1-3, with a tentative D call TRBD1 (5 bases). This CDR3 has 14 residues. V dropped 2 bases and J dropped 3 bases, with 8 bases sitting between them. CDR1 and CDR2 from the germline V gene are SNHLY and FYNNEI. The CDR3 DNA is TGTGCCAGCAGTGAAAGGGGAAATGGAAACACCATATATTTT. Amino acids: CASSERGNGNTIYF.

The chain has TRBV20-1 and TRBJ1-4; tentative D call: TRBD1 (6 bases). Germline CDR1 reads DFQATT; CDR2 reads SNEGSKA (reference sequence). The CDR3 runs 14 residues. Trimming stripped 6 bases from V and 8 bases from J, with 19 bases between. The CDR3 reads CSAERGGAREKLFF. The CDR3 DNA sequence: TGCAGTGCCGAAAGGGGGGGGGCACGGGAAAAACTGTTTTTT.

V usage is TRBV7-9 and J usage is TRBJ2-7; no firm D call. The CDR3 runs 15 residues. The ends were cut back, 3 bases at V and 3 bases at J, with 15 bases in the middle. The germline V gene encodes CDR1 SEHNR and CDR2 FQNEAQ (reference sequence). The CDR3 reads CASSLVSDIYYEQYF. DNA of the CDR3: TGTGCCAGCAGCTTGGTGAGCGATATTTACTACGAGCAGTACTTC.

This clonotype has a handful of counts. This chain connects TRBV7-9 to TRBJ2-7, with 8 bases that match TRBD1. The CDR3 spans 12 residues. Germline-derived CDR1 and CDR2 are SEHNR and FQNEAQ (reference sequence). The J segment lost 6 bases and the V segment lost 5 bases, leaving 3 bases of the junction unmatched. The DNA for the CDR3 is TGTGCCAGCAGCCCGGACAGGGTCGAGCAGTACTTC. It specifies CASSPDRVEQYF.

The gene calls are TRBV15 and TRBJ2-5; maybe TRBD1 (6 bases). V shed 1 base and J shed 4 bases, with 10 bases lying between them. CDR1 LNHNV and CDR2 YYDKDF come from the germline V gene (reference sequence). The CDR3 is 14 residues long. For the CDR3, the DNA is TGTGCCACCAGCAGAGGGACAGATATAGAGACCCAGTACTTC. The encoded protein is CATSRGTDIETQYF.

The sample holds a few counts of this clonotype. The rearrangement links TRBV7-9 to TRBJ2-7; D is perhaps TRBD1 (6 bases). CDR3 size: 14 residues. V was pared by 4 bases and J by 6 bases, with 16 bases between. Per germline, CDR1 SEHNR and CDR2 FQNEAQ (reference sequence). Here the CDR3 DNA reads TGTGCCAGCAGCTCCCAATTTCTCAGGGGCGAGCAGTACTTC. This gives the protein CASSSQFLRGEQYF.

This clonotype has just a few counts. CDR3 amino acids: CASAGLNYGYTF. CDR3 in DNA: TGTGCCTCTGCGGGGCTTAACTATGGCTACACCTTC. This sequence joins TRBV27 and TRBJ1-2, with a weak D call TRBD1 (5 bases). CDR1 is MNHEY, CDR2 SMNVEV, per germline (reference sequence). V was pared by 11 bases and J by 1 base, with 11 bases between. CDR3 length: 12 residues.

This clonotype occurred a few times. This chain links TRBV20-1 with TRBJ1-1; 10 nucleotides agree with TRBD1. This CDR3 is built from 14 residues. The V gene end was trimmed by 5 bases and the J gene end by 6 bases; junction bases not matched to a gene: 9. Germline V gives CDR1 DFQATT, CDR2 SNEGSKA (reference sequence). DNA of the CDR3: TGCAGTGCTCTAGAGGGGACAGGGGACCCTGAAGCTTTCTTT. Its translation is CSALEGTGDPEAFF.

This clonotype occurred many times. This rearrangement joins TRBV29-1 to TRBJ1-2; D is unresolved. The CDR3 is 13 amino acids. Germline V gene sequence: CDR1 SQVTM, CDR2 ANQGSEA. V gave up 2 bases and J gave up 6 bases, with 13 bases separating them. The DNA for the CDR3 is TGCAGCGTTGAAAGCGGACTCTGGAATGGCTACACCTTC. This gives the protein CSVESGLWNGYTF. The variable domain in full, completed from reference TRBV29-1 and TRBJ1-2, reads SAVISQKPSRDICQRGTSLTIQCQVDSQVTMMFWYRQQPGQSLTLIATANQGSEATYESGFVIDKFPISRPNLTFSTLTVSNMSPEDSSIYLCSVESGLWNGYTFGSGTRLTVV.

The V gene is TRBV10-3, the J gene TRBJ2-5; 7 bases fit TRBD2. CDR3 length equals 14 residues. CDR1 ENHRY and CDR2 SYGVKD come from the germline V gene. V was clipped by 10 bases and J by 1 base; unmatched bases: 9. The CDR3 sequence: CASSTGRVQETQYF. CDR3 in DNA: TGTGCCAGTAGTACGGGGAGGGTCCAAGAGACCCAGTACTTC.

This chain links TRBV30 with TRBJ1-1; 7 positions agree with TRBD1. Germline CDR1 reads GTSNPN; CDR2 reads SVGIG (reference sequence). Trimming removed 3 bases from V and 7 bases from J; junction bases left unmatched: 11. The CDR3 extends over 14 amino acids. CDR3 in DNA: TGTGCCTGGAGACCAACTGACCGACAGGGTGAAGCTTTCTTT. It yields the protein CAWRPTDRQGEAFF. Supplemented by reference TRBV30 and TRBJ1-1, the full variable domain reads SQTIHQWPATLVQPVGSPLSLECTVEGTSNPNLYWYRQAAGRGLQLLFYSVGIGQISSEVPQNLSASRPQDRQFILSSKKLLLSDSGFYLCAWRPTDRQGEAFFGQGTRLTVV.

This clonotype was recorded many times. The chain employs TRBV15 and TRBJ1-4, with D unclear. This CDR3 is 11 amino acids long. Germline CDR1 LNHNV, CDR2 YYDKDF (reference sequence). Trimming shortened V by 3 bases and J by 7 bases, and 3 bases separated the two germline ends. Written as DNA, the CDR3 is TGTGCCACCAGCAGGGGTGAAAAACTGTTTTTT. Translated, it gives CATSRGEKLFF.

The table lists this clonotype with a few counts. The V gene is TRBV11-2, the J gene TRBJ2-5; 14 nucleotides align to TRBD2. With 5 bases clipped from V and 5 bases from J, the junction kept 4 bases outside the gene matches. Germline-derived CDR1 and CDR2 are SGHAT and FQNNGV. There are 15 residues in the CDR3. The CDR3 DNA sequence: TGTGCCAGCAGCGGGACTAGCGGGAGATGGGAGACCCAGTACTTC. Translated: CASSGTSGRWETQYF. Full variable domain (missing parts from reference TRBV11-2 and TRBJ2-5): EAGVAQSPRYKIIEKRQSVAFWCNPISGHATLYWYQQILGQGPKLLIQFQNNGVVDDSQLPKDRFSAERLKGVDSTLKIQPAKLEDSAVYLCASSGTSGRWETQYFGPGTRLLVL.

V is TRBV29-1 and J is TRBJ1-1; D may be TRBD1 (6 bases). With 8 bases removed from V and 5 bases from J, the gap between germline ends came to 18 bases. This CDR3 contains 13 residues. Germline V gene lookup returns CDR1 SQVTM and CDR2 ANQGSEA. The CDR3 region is CSLVQGLRTEAFF. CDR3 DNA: TGCAGCTTAGTTCAGGGGTTGCGAACTGAAGCTTTCTTT.

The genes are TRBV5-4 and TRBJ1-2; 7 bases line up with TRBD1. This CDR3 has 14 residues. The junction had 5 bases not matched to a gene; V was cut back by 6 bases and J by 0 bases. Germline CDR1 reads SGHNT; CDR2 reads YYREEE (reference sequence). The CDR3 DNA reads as TGTGCCAGCACTAGAGGGGGCCCTAACTATGGCTACACCTTC. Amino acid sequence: CASTRGGPNYGYTF.

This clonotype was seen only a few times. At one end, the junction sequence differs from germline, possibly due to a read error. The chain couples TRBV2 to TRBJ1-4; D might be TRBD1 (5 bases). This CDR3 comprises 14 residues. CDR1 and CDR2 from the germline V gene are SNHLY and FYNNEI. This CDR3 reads CASSEWTTHEKLFF. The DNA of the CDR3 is TGTGCCAGCAGTGAATGGACAACTCATGAAAAACTGTTTTTT.

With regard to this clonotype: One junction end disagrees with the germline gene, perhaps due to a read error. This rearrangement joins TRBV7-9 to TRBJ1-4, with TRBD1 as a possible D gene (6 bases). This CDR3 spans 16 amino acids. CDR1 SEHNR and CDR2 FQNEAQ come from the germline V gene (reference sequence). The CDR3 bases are TGTGCCAGCAGCTCATTATCGGGGGCGACTAATGAAGAACTGTTTTTT. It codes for CASSSLSGATNEELFF.

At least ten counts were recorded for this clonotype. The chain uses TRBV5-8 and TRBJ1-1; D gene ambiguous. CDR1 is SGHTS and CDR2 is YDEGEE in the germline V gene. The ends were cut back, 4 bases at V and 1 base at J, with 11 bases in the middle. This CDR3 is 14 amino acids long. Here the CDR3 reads CASSPFPGNTEAFF. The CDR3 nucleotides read TGTGCCAGCAGCCCCTTCCCAGGGAACACTGAAGCTTTCTTT.

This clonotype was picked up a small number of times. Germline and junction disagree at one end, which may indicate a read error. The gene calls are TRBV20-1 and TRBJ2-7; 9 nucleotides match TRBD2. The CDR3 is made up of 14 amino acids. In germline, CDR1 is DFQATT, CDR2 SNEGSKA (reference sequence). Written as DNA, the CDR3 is TGCAGTGCTAGGACCGGGACTAGCTCCTACCAGCAGTACTTC. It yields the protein CSARTGTSSYQQYF.

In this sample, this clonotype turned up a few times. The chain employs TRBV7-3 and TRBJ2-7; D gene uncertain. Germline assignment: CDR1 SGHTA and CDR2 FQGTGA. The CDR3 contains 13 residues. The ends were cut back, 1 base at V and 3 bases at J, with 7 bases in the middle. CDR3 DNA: TGTGCCAGCAGCTTAAATTGGGGCTACGAGCAGTACTTC. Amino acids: CASSLNWGYEQYF. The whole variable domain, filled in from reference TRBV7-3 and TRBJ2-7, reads GAGVSQTPSNKVTEKGKYVELRCDPISGHTALYWYRQSLGQGPEFLIYFQGTGAADDSGLPNDRFFAVRPEGSVSTLKIQRTERGDSAVYLCASSLNWGYEQYFGPGTRLTVT.

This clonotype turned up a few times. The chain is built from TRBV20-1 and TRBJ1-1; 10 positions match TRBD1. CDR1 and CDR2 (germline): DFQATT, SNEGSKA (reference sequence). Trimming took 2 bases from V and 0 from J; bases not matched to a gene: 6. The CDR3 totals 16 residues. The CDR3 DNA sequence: TGCAGTGCTAGACCCGACAGGGGGCTGATGAACACTGAAGCTTTCTTT. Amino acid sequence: CSARPDRGLMNTEAFF.

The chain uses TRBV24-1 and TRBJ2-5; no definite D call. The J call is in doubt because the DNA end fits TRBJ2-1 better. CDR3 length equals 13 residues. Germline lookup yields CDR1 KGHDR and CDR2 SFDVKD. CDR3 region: CATSDLKSSGQFF. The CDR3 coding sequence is TGTGCCACCAGTGATTTGAAGAGTTCGGGGCAGTTCTTC.